This T cell receptor beta chain is from a study of molecular identifiers for immune sequencing clone quantification. Using its own MiXCR run on the PCR reads, TCRdb lists one record per CDR3 protein. The data contain hundreds of thousands of distinct CDR3 sequences, roughly 27% of them singletons. Germline V gene lookup returns CDR1 SGHRS and CDR2 YFSETQ. The CDR3 totals 17 residues. V lost 2 bases and J lost 0, with 17 bases in between. The TCR comes from a human donor in good health. Some libraries in this study had Jurkat cell RNA spiked in. This rearrangement joins TRBV5-1 to TRBJ1-1; maybe TRBD1 (6 bases). Sequencing was done on a sample of naive CD8+ T cells from blood, with Jurkat cell RNA spiked in. The sample's subset: FACS-sorted CD8+CD4-CCR7+CD45RA+ naive T cells. CDR3 DNA: TGCGCCAGCAGCTTAGAGACAGGAGCGTACATGAACACTGAAGCTTTCTTT. Protein product: CASSLETGAYMNTEAFF.